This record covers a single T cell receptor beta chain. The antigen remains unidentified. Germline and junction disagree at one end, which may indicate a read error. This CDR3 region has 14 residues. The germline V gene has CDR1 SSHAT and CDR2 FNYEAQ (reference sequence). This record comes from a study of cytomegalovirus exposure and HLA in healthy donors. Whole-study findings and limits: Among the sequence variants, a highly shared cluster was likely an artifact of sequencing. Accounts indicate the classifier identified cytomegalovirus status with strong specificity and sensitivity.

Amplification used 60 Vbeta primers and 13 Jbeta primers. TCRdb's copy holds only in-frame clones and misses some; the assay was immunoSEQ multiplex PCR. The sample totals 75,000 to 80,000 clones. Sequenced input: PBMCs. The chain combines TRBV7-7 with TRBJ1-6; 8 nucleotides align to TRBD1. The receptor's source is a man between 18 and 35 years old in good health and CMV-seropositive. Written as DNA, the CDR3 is TGTGCCAGCAGCTTAGTCCCTGTGGGCAGGGGGCAGCTCTTT. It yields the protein CASSLVPVGRGQLF. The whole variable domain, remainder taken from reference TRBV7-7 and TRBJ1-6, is GAGVSQSPRYKVTKRGQDVTLRCDPISSHATLYWYQQALGQGPEFLTYFNYEAQPDKSGLPSDRFSAERPEGSISTLTIQRTEQRDSAMYRCASSLVPVGRGQLFGNGTRLTVT.